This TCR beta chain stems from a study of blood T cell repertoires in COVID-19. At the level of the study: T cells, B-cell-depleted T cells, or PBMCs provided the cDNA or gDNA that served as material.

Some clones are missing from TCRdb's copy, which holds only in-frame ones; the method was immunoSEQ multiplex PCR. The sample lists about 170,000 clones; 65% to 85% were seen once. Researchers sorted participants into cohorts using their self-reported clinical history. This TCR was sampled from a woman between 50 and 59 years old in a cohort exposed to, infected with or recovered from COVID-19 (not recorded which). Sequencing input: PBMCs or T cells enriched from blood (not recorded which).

CDR3 nucleotide sequence: TGTGCCAGCACGCGGGAGTTTGGTGAAGAGACCCAGTACTTC. It codes for CASTREFGEETQYF. The chain carries TRBV7-2 and TRBJ2-5; 7 bases are shared with TRBD2. Trimming cost V 7 bases and J 3 bases; bases outside gene matches: 8. The CDR3 spans 14 residues. Germline loops: CDR1 SGHTA, CDR2 FQGNSA.